These 10 T cell receptor beta chains came from one sample sequenced in a study of blood T cell repertoires in COVID-19. This table comes from immunoSEQ multiplex PCR, and its TCRdb copy is limited to in-frame clones, with some not included. The data show more than 400,000 clones, about nine tenths seen once. Specimen: PBMCs or T cells enriched from blood (not recorded which). The source is a woman aged 18-29 years who had recovered from COVID-19.

The rearrangement joins TRBV3-1 (or the pseudogene TRBV3-2) to TRBJ1-1; 9 nucleotides match TRBD1. Germline CDR1 LGHDT, CDR2 YNNKEL (reference sequence). The CDR3 runs to 13 residues. After removal of 5 bases from V and 5 bases from J, the junction contained 3 bases not matched to a gene. CDR3 loop: CASSGQGRTEAFF. The CDR3 nucleotides are TGTGCCAGCAGCGGACAGGGGAGGACTGAAGCTTTCTTT.

The V call is TRBV25-1, the J call TRBJ1-1, with unresolved D. Trimming removed 2 bases from V and 1 base from J, with 11 bases in between. The CDR3 is 15 amino acids. Germline CDR1 is MGHDK and CDR2 is SYGVNS. The CDR3 region is CASSETSSGNTEAFF. As DNA, the CDR3 is TGTGCCAGCAGTGAAACCTCTTCGGGGAACACTGAAGCTTTCTTT.

This chain connects TRBV2 to TRBJ2-2; D is perhaps TRBD1 (6 bases). V was pared by 5 bases and J by 4 bases, with 17 bases between. The CDR3 spans 16 residues. CDR1 and CDR2 from the germline V gene are SNHLY and FYNNEI. CDR3 DNA: TGTGCCAGCAGTTTTTTACAGGGTGGGGGCACCGGGGAGCTGTTTTTT. As protein: CASSFLQGGGTGELFF.

V usage is TRBV7-9 and J usage is TRBJ2-7; 7 nucleotides align to TRBD1. From germline, CDR1 is SEHNR and CDR2 FQNEAQ (reference sequence). Trimming at V came to 5 bases and at J to 2 bases, leaving 9 bases not matched to a gene. This CDR3 comprises 15 residues. CDR3 bases: TGTGCCAGCAGCCCATGGGACAGCAAAACCTACGAGCAGTACTTC. Its translation: CASSPWDSKTYEQYF.

The chain couples TRBV5-4 to TRBJ1-4; D unresolved. The CDR3 extends over 15 amino acids. Germline assignment: CDR1 SGHNT and CDR2 YYREEE (reference sequence). V dropped 0 bases and J dropped 7 bases, with 13 bases sitting between them. CDR3 loop: CASSLAGLNREKLFF. For the CDR3, the DNA is TGTGCCAGCAGCTTGGCGGGTTTAAACCGTGAAAAACTGTTTTTT.

This clone showed up just a few times. V is TRBV6-5 and J is TRBJ2-7; 7 bases agree with TRBD1. CDR3 length equals 14 residues. Germline V gives CDR1 MNHEY, CDR2 SVGAGI. The V and J ends lost 6 bases and 0 bases, in that order; junction bases with no gene match: 5. The CDR3 reads CASRRQGSSYEQYF. Written as DNA, the CDR3 is TGTGCCAGCAGGCGACAGGGAAGCTCCTACGAGCAGTACTTC.

The rearrangement links TRBV7-6 to TRBJ1-2; 9 bases line up with TRBD1. Looked up from germline, CDR1 is SGHVS and CDR2 is FNYEAQ. V shed 4 bases and J 6 bases; nucleotides not matched to a gene: 6. The CDR3 is 14 residues long. CDR3 in DNA: TGTGCCAGCAGCTCATCCGGGACAGGGCATGGCTACACCTTC. Translating it yields CASSSSGTGHGYTF.

V gene TRBV5-1 combines with J gene TRBJ1-6, with D tentatively TRBD1 (6 bases). V was pared by 5 bases and J by 5 bases, with 11 bases between. The CDR3 is 14 residues long. Germline V lookup: CDR1 SGHRS, CDR2 YFSETQ. Written as DNA, the CDR3 is TGCGCCAGCAGTCAGGGGACCAATAATTCACCCCTCCACTTT. This gives the protein CASSQGTNNSPLHF.

CDR3 nucleotide sequence: TGTGCCAGCAACTTCCTGGACAGTCTAGAGGGCTCTGGGGCCAACGTCCTGACTTTC. Translation: CASNFLDSLEGSGANVLTF. The chain is built from TRBV2 and TRBJ2-6, with D perhaps TRBD1 (6 bases). The CDR3 extends over 19 amino acids. Germline V gives CDR1 SNHLY, CDR2 FYNNEI. V was shortened by 7 bases and J by 0 bases, with 22 bases between the two germline ends.

A few counts support this clone. CDR3 protein: CASSPRDRGLSKEKLFF. The CDR3 DNA follows: TGTGCCAGCAGCCCCCGGGACAGGGGGCTGAGTAAGGAAAAACTGTTTTTT. V usage is TRBV4-2 and J usage is TRBJ1-4, with TRBD1 identical over 12 bases. The V and J ends lost 4 bases and 8 bases, in that order; junction bases with no gene match: 11. The CDR3 loop spans 17 amino acids. Germline values: CDR1 LGHNA, CDR2 YNFKEQ.